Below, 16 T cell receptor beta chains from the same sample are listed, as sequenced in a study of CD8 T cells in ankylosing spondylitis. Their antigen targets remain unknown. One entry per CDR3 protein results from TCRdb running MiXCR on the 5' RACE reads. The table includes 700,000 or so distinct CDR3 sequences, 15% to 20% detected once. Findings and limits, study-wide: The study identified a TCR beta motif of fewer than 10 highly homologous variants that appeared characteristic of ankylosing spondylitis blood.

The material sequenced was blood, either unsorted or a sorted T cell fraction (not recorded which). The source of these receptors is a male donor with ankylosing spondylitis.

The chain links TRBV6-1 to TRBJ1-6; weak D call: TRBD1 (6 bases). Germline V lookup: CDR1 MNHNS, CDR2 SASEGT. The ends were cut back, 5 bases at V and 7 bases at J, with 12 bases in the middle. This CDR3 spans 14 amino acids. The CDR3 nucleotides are TGTGCCAGCAGTCCTTACAGGGACAATTCACCCCTCCACTTT. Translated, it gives CASSPYRDNSPLHF.

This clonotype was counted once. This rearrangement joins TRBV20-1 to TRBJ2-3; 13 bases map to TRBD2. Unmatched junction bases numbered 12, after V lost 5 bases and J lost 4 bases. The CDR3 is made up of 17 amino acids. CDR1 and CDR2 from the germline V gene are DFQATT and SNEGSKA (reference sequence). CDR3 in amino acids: CSAPPGLAGRGSDTQYF. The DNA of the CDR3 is TGCAGTGCTCCTCCGGGACTAGCGGGAAGAGGGTCAGATACGCAGTATTTT.

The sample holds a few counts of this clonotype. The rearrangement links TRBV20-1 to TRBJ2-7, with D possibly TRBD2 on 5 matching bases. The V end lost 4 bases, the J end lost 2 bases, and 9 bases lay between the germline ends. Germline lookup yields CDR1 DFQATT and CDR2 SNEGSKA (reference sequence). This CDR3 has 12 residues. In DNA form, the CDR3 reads TGCAGTGCTAAGAGGGTTACCTACGAGCAGTACTTC. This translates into CSAKRVTYEQYF.

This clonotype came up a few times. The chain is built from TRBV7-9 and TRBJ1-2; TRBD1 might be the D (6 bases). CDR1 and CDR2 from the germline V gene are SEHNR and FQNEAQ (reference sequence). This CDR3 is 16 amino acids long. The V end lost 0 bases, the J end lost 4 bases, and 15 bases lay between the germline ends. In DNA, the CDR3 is TGTGCCAGCAGCTTAGCGCTAGCAGGGGAGGTCTATGGCTACACCTTC. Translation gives CASSLALAGEVYGYTF.

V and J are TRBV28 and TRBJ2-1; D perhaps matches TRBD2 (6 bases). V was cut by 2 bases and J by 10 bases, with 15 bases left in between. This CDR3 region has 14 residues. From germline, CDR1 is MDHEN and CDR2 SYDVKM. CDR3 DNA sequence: TGTGCCAGCAGTTTAGTACGGGAGTGGGAAGAGCAGTTCTTC. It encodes CASSLVREWEEQFF.

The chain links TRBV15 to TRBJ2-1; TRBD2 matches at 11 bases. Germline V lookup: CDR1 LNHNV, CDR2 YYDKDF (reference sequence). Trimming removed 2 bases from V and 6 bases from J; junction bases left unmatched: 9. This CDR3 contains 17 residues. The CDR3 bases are TGTGCCACCAGCAGACAAGGGACTAGCGGTAGGGTCAATGAGCAGTTCTTC. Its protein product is CATSRQGTSGRVNEQFF.

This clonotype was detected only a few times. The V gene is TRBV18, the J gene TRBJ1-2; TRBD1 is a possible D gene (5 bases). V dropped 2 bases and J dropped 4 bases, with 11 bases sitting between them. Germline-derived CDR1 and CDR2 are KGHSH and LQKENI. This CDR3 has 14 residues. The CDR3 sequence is CASSPEQVGYGYTF. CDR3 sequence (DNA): TGTGCCAGCTCACCAGAACAGGTTGGCTATGGCTACACCTTC.

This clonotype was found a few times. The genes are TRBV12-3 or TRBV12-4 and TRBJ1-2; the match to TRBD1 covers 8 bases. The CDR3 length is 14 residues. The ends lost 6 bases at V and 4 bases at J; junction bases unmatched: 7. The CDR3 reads CASSPDRGSYGYTF. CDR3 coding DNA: TGTGCCAGCAGCCCAGACAGGGGTAGCTATGGCTACACCTTC.

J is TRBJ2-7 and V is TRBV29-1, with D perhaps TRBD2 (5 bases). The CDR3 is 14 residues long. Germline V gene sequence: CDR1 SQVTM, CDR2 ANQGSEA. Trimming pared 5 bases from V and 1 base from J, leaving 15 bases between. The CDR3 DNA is TGCAGCGTTATGGAGGAGTCTGGTTCCTACGAGCAGTACTTC. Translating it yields CSVMEESGSYEQYF.

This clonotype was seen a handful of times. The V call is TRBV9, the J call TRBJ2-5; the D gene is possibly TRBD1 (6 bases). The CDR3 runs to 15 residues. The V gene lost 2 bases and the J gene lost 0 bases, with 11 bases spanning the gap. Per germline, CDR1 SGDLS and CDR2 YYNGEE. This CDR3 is CASSVGTSYQETQYF. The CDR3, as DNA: TGTGCCAGCAGCGTTGGGACATCGTACCAAGAGACCCAGTACTTC.

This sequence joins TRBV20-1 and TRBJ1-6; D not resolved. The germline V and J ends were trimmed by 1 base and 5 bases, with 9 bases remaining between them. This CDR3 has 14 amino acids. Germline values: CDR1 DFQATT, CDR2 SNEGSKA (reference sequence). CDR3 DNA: TGCAGTGCTAGAGCCGGAAAAAATAATTCACCCCTCCACTTT. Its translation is CSARAGKNNSPLHF.

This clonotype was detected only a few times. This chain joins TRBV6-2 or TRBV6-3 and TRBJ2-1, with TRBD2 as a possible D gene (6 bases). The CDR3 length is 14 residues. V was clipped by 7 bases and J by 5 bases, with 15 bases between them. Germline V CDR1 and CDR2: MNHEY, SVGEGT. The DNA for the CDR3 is TGTGCCAGCATCAAACGTGGGGAGGACAATGAGCAGTTCTTC. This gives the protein CASIKRGEDNEQFF.

This chain's CDR3 is CASSPRPGPDTQYF. In DNA form, the CDR3 reads TGTGCCAGCAGCCCCCGCCCCGGCCCCGATACGCAGTATTTT. The chain is built from TRBV11-2 and TRBJ2-3; D is ambiguous. Germline-derived CDR1 and CDR2 are SGHAT and FQNNGV. The V and J ends lost 5 bases and 6 bases respectively, with 15 bases between them. The CDR3 totals 14 residues.

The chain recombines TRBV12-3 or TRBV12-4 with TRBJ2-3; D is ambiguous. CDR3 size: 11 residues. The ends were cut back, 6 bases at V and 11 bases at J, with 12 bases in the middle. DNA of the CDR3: TGTGCCAGCAGCCCCGGCCCGGGGCAGTATTTT. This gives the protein CASSPGPGQYF.

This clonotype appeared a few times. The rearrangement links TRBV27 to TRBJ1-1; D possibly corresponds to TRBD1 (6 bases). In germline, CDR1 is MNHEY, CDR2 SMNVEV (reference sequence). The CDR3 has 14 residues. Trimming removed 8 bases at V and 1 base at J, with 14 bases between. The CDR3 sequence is CASGLRGQNTEAFF. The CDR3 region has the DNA TGTGCCAGCGGCCTGAGGGGACAGAACACTGAAGCTTTCTTT.

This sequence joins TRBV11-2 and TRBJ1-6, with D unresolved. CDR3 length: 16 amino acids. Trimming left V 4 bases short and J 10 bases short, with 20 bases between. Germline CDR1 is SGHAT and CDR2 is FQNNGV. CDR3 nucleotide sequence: TGTGCCAGCAGCTCGTTGGGCGGATTTGCTAGGTCACCCCTCCACTTT. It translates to CASSSLGGFARSPLHF. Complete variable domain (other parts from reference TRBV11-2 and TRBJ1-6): EAGVAQSPRYKIIEKRQSVAFWCNPISGHATLYWYQQILGQGPKLLIQFQNNGVVDDSQLPKDRFSAERLKGVDSTLKIQPAKLEDSAVYLCASSSLGGFARSPLHFGNGTRLTVT.